A single TCR beta chain is shown here with its context. Its antigen is as yet unknown. The study sequenced cultured CD4+ T cell DNA using the Oncomine TCR Beta short-read assay. Using the QIAamp micro DNA kit, genomic DNA was extracted from the CD4+ T cells that had been cultured. From the PCR reads, TCRdb called clonotypes with MiXCR, one entry per CDR3 protein. The sample yields about 9,200 distinct CDR3 sequences, 35% to 50% seen once. This entry comes from a study of vaccination and CD4 T cells after COVID-19. Study-level information: The peptides that stimulated the cells were overlapping spike peptides from SARS-CoV-2, HCoV-NL63, HCoV-OC43 and HCoV-229E. Culture controls were given either a CEFX pool, an HIV-1 Nef pool, or no peptide.

As to treatment: approximately 9-day PBMC culture with coronavirus spike peptide pools or control peptides (ViraFEST assay). Overall study findings and caveats: This study had few convalescent patients and no early post-infection samples.

The CDR3 totals 18 residues. Trimming left V 3 bases short and J 1 base short, with 21 bases between. The V gene's germline CDR1 is MGHRA and CDR2 YSYEKL. This sequence was found in a human donor who had recovered from COVID-19. Sample: CD4+ T cells from blood, cultured in vitro. The chain links TRBV4-1 to TRBJ1-1, with D uncertain. DNA for the CDR3: TGCGCCAGCAGCCACGGAGGCAGACGAACGAATTCGAACACTGAAGCTTTCTTT. This gives the protein CASSHGGRRTNSNTEAFF.